This is a list of T cell receptor beta chains from one sample in a study of lymphopenia after photon versus proton radiotherapy. Profiled with immunoSEQ multiplex PCR; TCRdb holds only in-frame clones, not every one. The table has about 28,000 clones, 81% seen once. This sample comprised peripheral blood, obtained from a patient treated with photon-based radiotherapy. The origin of the receptors is a man aged 50-60 years with gastric cancer. Each CDR3 is given with its conserved first and last residue. A D gene is named only where the DNA matches it firmly. Only some rows state a clone size, as once, few, many or a class for expanded clones.

d_call: TRBD1; j_call: TRBJ1-1; v_call: TRBV9; clone_size: -; cdr3_aa: CASSRDRKWSEAFF; cdr3_nt: TGTGCCAGCAGCCGGGACAGGAAATGGTCTGAAGCTTTCTTT
d_call: TRBD1; j_call: TRBJ1-2; v_call: TRBV5-1; clone_size: -; cdr3_aa: CASSLAGTALYGYTF; cdr3_nt: TGCGCCAGCAGCTTGGCAGGGACAGCCCTTTATGGCTACACCTTC
d_call: TRBD2; j_call: TRBJ2-1; v_call: TRBV9; clone_size: -; cdr3_aa: CASSVVTSSDEQFF; cdr3_nt: TGTGCCAGCAGCGTAGTGACTAGCTCTGATGAGCAGTTCTTC
d_call: -; j_call: TRBJ1-4; v_call: TRBV5-6; clone_size: -; cdr3_aa: CASSLEQGGEKLFF; cdr3_nt: TGTGCCAGCAGCTTGGAACAGGGAGGTGAAAAACTGTTTTTT
d_call: -; j_call: TRBJ2-5; v_call: TRBV30; clone_size: -; cdr3_aa: CAWSVHGPAGTQYF; cdr3_nt: TGTGCCTGGAGTGTACACGGGCCGGCGGGGACCCAGTACTTC
d_call: -; j_call: TRBJ1-1; v_call: TRBV6-1; clone_size: few; cdr3_aa: CASTANVQGSTEAFF; cdr3_nt: TGTGCCAGCACTGCCAATGTACAGGGTAGCACTGAAGCTTTCTTT
d_call: -; j_call: TRBJ1-4; v_call: TRBV5-1; clone_size: -; cdr3_aa: CASSALDRPTNEKLFF; cdr3_nt: TGCGCCAGCAGCGCGCTAGACAGGCCTACTAATGAAAAACTGTTTTTT
d_call: TRBD1; j_call: TRBJ2-5; v_call: TRBV29-1; clone_size: -; cdr3_aa: CSVNEGTVGTQYF; cdr3_nt: TGCAGCGTCAACGAGGGGACAGTCGGGACCCAGTACTTC
d_call: -; j_call: TRBJ1-1; v_call: TRBV18; clone_size: -; cdr3_aa: CASLQGRDTEAFF; cdr3_nt: TGTGCCAGCCTTCAGGGGAGGGACACTGAAGCTTTCTTT
d_call: -; j_call: TRBJ1-6; v_call: TRBV30; clone_size: few; cdr3_aa: CAWATGDNSPLHF; cdr3_nt: TGTGCCTGGGCCACAGGAGATAATTCACCCCTCCACTTT
d_call: -; j_call: TRBJ2-7; v_call: TRBV27; clone_size: -; cdr3_aa: CASSFSAGSYEQYF; cdr3_nt: TGTGCCAGCAGTTTCAGCGCCGGGTCCTACGAGCAGTACTTC
d_call: -; j_call: TRBJ2-7; v_call: TRBV4-3; clone_size: -; cdr3_aa: CASSLERGSEQYF; cdr3_nt: TGCGCCAGCAGCCTAGAGAGGGGTTCCGAGCAGTACTTC
d_call: -; j_call: TRBJ1-3; v_call: TRBV9; clone_size: -; cdr3_aa: CASSVEARMGLSGNTIYF; cdr3_nt: TGTGCCAGCAGCGTAGAAGCAAGGATGGGACTATCTGGAAACACCATATATTTT
d_call: -; j_call: TRBJ1-4; v_call: TRBV4-1; clone_size: few; cdr3_aa: CASSHGASPPEKLFF; cdr3_nt: TGCGCCAGCAGCCACGGTGCCTCCCCTCCTGAAAAACTGTTTTTT
d_call: -; j_call: TRBJ1-5; v_call: TRBV5-1; clone_size: -; cdr3_aa: CASSLEVQADQPQHF; cdr3_nt: TGCGCCAGCAGCTTGGAGGTTCAGGCAGATCAGCCCCAGCATTTT
d_call: -; j_call: TRBJ2-3; v_call: TRBV6-1; clone_size: -; cdr3_aa: CASSEGQGSGGRTDTQYF; cdr3_nt: TGTGCCAGCAGTGAGGGACAGGGGAGCGGGGGGCGCACAGATACGCAGTATTTT
d_call: -; j_call: TRBJ1-3; v_call: TRBV4-1; clone_size: -; cdr3_aa: CASSQPLDASGNTIYF; cdr3_nt: TGCGCCAGCAGCCAGCCCCTTGACGCCTCTGGAAACACCATATATTTT
d_call: -; j_call: TRBJ2-6; v_call: TRBV19; clone_size: few; cdr3_aa: CASKKPSGANVLTF; cdr3_nt: TGTGCCAGTAAGAAGCCCTCTGGGGCCAACGTCCTGACTTTC
d_call: -; j_call: TRBJ2-1; v_call: TRBV20-1; clone_size: -; cdr3_aa: CSAMVGDEQFF; cdr3_nt: TGCAGTGCTATGGTAGGGGATGAGCAGTTCTTC
d_call: TRBD1; j_call: TRBJ2-3; v_call: TRBV5-8; clone_size: -; cdr3_aa: CASSQWTGSTDTQYF; cdr3_nt: TGTGCCAGCAGCCAATGGACAGGGAGCACAGATACGCAGTATTTT
d_call: -; j_call: TRBJ1-2; v_call: TRBV28; clone_size: few; cdr3_aa: CASSLFSRGDGYTF; cdr3_nt: TGTGCCAGCAGTTTATTTAGCAGGGGAGATGGCTACACCTTC
d_call: -; j_call: TRBJ2-6; v_call: TRBV2; clone_size: once; cdr3_aa: CAGSPTGAASGANVLTF; cdr3_nt: TGTGCCGGCAGCCCGACGGGGGCCGCCTCTGGGGCCAACGTCCTGACTTTC
d_call: -; j_call: TRBJ1-5; v_call: TRBV27; clone_size: -; cdr3_aa: CASRTETSNQPQHF; cdr3_nt: TGTGCCAGCAGAACAGAGACTAGCAATCAGCCCCAGCATTTT
d_call: -; j_call: TRBJ2-2; v_call: TRBV4-1; clone_size: -; cdr3_aa: CASSQGLTGELFF; cdr3_nt: TGCGCCAGCAGCCAAGGCCTTACCGGGGAGCTGTTTTTT
d_call: -; j_call: TRBJ1-1; v_call: TRBV10-1; clone_size: -; cdr3_aa: CASSHGQGFEAFF; cdr3_nt: TGCGCCAGCAGTCACGGGCAGGGATTTGAAGCTTTCTTT